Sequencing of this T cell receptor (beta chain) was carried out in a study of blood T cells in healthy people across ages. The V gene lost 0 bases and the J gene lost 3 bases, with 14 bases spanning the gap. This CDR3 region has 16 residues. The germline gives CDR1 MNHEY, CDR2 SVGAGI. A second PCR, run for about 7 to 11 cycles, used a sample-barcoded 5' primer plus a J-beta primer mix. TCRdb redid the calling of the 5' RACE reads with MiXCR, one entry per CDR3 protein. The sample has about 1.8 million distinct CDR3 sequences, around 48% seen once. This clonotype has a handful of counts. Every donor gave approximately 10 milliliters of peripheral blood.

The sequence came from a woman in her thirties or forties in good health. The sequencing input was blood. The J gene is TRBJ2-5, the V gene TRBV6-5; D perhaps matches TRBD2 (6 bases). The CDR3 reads CASSYSSQGGEETQYF. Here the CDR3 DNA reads TGTGCCAGCAGTTACTCATCGCAGGGCGGGGAAGAGACCCAGTACTTC.